The source of this T cell receptor (beta chain) is a study of blood T cell repertoires in COVID-19. Across the study: Sites in the United States, Italy and Spain provided acute and convalescent COVID-19 samples. In each case, the material was cDNA or gDNA derived from T cells, B-cell-depleted T cells, or PBMCs.

Per the study methods: Amplification with reference gene primers provided the estimates of nucleated cell counts. Measured with immunoSEQ multiplex PCR; TCRdb has only the in-frame clones, and not every one. The V and J calls and clone size were taken over from that table, and D and trimming were inferred from the DNA. The table lists 400,000 to 500,000 clones, roughly 90% of them singletons, with roughly 1.4% in the top ten. Germline-derived CDR1 and CDR2 are KGHSH and LQKENI. V was clipped by 3 bases and J by 7 bases; unmatched bases: 8. The CDR3 consists of 15 residues. The chain employs TRBV18 and TRBJ1-2; 10 bases align to TRBD1. The TCR was taken from a woman aged 25 to 39 with active or convalescent COVID-19. Sequencing was carried out using peripheral blood. The CDR3: CASSPEGTGAVGYTF. In DNA form, the CDR3 reads TGTGCCAGCTCACCGGAGGGGACAGGGGCTGTTGGCTACACCTTC.